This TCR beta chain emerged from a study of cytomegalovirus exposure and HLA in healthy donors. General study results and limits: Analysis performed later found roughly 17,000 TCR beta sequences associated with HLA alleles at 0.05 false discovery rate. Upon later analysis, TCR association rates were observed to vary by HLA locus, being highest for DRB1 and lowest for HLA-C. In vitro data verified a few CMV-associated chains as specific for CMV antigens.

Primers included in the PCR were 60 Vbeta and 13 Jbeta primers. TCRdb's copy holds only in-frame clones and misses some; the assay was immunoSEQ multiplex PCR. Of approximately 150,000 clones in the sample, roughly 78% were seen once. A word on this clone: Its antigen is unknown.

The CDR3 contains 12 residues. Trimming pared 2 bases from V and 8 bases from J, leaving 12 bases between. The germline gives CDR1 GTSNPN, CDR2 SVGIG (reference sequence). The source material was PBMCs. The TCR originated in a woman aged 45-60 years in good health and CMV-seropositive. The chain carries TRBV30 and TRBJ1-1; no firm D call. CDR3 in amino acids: CAWSPFRGEAFF. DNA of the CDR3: TGTGCCTGGAGTCCATTTCGAGGGGAAGCTTTCTTT. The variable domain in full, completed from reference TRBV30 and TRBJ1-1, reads SQTIHQWPATLVQPVGSPLSLECTVEGTSNPNLYWYRQAAGRGLQLLFYSVGIGQISSEVPQNLSASRPQDRQFILSSKKLLLSDSGFYLCAWSPFRGEAFFGQGTRLTVV.